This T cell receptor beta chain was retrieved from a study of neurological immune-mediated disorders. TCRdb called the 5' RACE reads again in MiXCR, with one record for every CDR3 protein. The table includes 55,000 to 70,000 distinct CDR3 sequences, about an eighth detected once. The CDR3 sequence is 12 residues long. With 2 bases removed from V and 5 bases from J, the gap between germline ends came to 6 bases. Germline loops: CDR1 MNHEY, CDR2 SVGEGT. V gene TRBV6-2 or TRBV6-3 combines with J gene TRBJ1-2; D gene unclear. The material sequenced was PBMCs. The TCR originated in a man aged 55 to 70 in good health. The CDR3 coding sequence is TGTGCCAGCAGTTACAGCAGTTATGGCTACACCTTC. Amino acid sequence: CASSYSSYGYTF.